This paragraph covers one TCR beta chain sequence. Its antigen is not identified. This specimen belongs to a study of early T cells in non-severe SARS-CoV-2 infection. Across the study: Sequenced bulk RNA came from whole blood that was unsorted, and chains were unpaired.

This CDR3 is 15 amino acids long. The germline V gene encodes CDR1 DFQATT and CDR2 SNEGSKA (reference sequence). The germline V and J ends were trimmed by 2 bases and 3 bases, with 16 bases remaining between them. Study-level points and caveats: Private and CD4 specificities were missed by VDJdb matching, skewed to anti-spike CD8.

Separate cDNA molecules each had unique molecular identifiers attached to them. TCRdb processed the 5' RACE reads anew with MiXCR; each CDR3 protein has one entry. The sample records approximately 65,000 distinct CDR3 sequences, about an eighth being singletons. Sequencing input: whole blood. This sequence was found in an adult who was a healthcare worker with PCR-confirmed SARS-CoV-2 infection or an uninfected control (not recorded which). The chain uses TRBV20-1 and TRBJ2-5, with D perhaps matching TRBD1 or TRBD2 (5 bases each). For the CDR3, the DNA is TGCAGTGCTAGACGGGGCTCGAGCGTCGAAGAGACCCAGTACTTC. Translation: CSARRGSSVEETQYF.